These T cell receptor beta chains were read from a single sample in a study of regulatory T cells in long-lasting Graves disease. Each CDR3 protein is one row after TCRdb ran MiXCR on the multiplex PCR reads. Counted here are about 620,000 distinct CDR3 sequences, under 20% occurring once; the ten biggest clones make up approximately 18%. This sample was also put to use in a study of T cells in Graves' hyperthyroidism and ophthalmopathy.

Sequencing used peripheral blood mononuclear cells (PBMCs), obtained at new diagnosis, from a patient treated with antithyroid drugs. Receptors were obtained from a woman in her 30s with Graves disease. Both conserved end residues are part of each CDR3. The order of the fields is J gene, clone size, V gene, CDR3 protein. Size values are once, few and many counts, or a class for expanded clones, and some rows have none.

>TRBJ2-2|-|TRBV19
CASSIRIARERTGELFF
>TRBJ2-6|-|TRBV7-2
CASSEFERDRVFGANVLTF
>TRBJ1-5|many|TRBV18
CASSPERDQPQHF
>TRBJ1-2|-|TRBV18
CASSPPSKTGVNYGYTF
>TRBJ1-4|many|TRBV12-3/TRBV12-4
CASSQPGGGEKLFF
>TRBJ1-2|-|TRBV7-9
CASTQGGDSISYGYTF
>TRBJ1-6|-|TRBV30
CAWSTGNSPLHF
>TRBJ2-1|once|TRBV7-2
CASSLRAGGEDEQFF
>TRBJ2-7|-|TRBV20-1
CSASAHYEQYF
>TRBJ1-2|few|TRBV7-8
CASSLEWGSNGYTF
>TRBJ2-3|few|TRBV19
CAGSPGGADTQYF
>TRBJ2-3|many|TRBV5-1
CASSFVGGTDTQYF
>TRBJ2-2|few|TRBV2
CASTYVGTGTGVLFF
>TRBJ2-1|many|TRBV5-1
CASSLVETLNEQFF
>TRBJ2-7|many|TRBV7-9
CASHGRNSYEQYF
>TRBJ2-7|few|TRBV6-1
CASSDLIPRTGGQGTREQYF
>-|-|TRBV5-1
CASSLGASPGGGETQYF
>TRBJ2-3|many|TRBV7-3
CASKLAGPSDTQYF
>TRBJ2-1|many|TRBV28
CASSTQRGNNEQFF
>TRBJ1-1|few|TRBV6-1
CASSGATGGTEAFF
>TRBJ2-3|-|TRBV5-5
CASSFGHPSSTDTQYF
>TRBJ2-3|few|TRBV3-1
CASSPNPTDTQYF